A selection of T cell receptor beta chains follows, all from one sample in a study of memory CD4+ T cells and cytomegalovirus serostatus. Clones were read by immunoSEQ multiplex PCR, and TCRdb kept only the in-frame ones, dropping some. The sample consists of some 48,000 clones, about 73% of them appearing once. Sequenced material: memory CD4+ T cells from blood. These receptors came from an adult in good health and CMV-seronegative. The conserved cysteine and the conserved F or W are not part of the CDR3 here.

J gene,V gene,CDR3 protein
TRBJ2-7,TRBV6-6,ASSYCWDTGCEQY
TRBJ1-4,TRBV5-1,ASSLDQAHRSGEKLF
TRBJ2-7,TRBV7-5,VRSFRGCGGVKSYEQY
TRBJ2-5,TRBV7-3,ASSLDGETQY
TRBJ2-6,TRBV30,AWSVTPVSGANVLT
TRBJ1-3,TRBV28,ASSLLRVFSGNTIY
TRBJ1-2,TRBV11-2,ASSLDRDSHGYT
TRBJ2-7,TRBV5-1,ASSFAGTGDYEQY
TRBJ1-2,TRBV11-2,ASSGQQSYGYT
TRBJ1-1,TRBV4-1,ASSQDRSGTGMNTEAF
TRBJ1-1,TRBV10-2,ASSEQGAGRMGTEAF
TRBJ2-7,TRBV20-1,SARGGYEQY
TRBJ1-2,TRBV28,ASSLVVTAIYGYT
TRBJ1-1,TRBV11-2,ASSLDYHSGAVGAF
TRBJ1-6,TRBV7-9,ASSLSSYNSPLH
TRBJ2-7,TRBV9,ASSFPRGPGYEQY